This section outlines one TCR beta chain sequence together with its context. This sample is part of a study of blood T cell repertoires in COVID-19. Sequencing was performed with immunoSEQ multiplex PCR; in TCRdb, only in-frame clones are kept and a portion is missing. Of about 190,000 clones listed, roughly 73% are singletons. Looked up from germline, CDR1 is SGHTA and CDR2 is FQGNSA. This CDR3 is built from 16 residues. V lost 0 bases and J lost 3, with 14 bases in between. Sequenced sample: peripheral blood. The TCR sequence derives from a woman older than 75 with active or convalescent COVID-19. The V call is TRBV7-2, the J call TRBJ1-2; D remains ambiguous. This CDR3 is CASSLAVAANHYGYTF. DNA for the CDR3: TGTGCCAGCAGCTTAGCTGTGGCCGCCAACCACTATGGCTACACCTTC.